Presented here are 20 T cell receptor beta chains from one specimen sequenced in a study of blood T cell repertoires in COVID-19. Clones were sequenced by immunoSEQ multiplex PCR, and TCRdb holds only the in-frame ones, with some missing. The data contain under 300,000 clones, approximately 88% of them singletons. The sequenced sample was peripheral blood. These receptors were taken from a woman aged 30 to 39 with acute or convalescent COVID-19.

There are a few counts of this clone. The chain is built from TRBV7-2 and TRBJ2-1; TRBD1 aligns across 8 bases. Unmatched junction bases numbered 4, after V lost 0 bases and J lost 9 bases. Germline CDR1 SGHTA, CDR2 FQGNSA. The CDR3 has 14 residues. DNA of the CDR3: TGTGCCAGCAGCTTAGCCCAGGGGGCGCGTGAGCAGTTCTTC. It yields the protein CASSLAQGAREQFF.

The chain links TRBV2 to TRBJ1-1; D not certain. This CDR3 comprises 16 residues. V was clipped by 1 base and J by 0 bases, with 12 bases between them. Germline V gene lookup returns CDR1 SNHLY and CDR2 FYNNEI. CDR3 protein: CASSEGSGAMNTEAFF. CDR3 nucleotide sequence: TGTGCCAGCAGTGAAGGGTCGGGAGCTATGAACACTGAAGCTTTCTTT.

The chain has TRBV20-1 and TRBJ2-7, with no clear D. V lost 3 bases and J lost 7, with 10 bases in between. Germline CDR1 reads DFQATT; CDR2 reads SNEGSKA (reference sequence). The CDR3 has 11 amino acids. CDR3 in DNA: TGCAGTGCTAGTGGTCAAATGGAGCAGTACTTC. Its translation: CSASGQMEQYF.

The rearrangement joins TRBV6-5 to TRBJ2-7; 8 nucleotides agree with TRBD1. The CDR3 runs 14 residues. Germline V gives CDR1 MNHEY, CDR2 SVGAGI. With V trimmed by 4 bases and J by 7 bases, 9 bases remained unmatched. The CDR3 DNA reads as TGTGCCAGCAGTTGGGACAGGACAGTCGGTGAGCAGTACTTC. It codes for CASSWDRTVGEQYF.

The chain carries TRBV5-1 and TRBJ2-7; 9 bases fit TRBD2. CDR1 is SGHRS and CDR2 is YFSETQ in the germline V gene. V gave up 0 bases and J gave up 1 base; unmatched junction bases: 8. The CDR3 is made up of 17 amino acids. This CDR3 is CASSLALSGGQSYEQYF. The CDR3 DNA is TGCGCCAGCAGCTTGGCCCTGAGCGGGGGGCAATCCTACGAGCAGTACTTC.

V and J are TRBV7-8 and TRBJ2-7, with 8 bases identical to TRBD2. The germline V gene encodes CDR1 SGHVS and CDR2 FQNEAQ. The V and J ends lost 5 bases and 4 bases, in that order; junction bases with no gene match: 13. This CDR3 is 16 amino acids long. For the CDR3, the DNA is TGTGCCAGCAGCCCACTAGGGATTAGCGGGAAATACGAGCAGTACTTC. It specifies CASSPLGISGKYEQYF.

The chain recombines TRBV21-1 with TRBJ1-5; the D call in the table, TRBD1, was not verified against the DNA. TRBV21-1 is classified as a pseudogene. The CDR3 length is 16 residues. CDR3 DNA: TGTGCCAGCAGCAAAGGCTCCAGGGGAGCTTATCAGCCCCAGCATTTT. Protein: CASSKGSRGAYQPQHF.

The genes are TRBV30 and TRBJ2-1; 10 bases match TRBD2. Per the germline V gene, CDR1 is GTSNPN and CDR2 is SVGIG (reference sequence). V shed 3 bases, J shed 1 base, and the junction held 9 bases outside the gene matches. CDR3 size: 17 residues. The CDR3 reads CAWRTTSGIPSYNEQFF. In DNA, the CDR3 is TGTGCCTGGAGGACAACTAGCGGGATACCATCCTACAATGAGCAGTTCTTC. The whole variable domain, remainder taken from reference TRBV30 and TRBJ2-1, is SQTIHQWPATLVQPVGSPLSLECTVEGTSNPNLYWYRQAAGRGLQLLFYSVGIGQISSEVPQNLSASRPQDRQFILSSKKLLLSDSGFYLCAWRTTSGIPSYNEQFFGPGTRLTVL.

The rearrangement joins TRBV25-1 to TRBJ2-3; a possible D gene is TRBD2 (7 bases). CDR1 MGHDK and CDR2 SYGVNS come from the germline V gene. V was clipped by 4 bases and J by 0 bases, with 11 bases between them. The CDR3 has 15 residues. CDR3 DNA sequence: TGTGCCAGCAGTGTAGGGGGGGGCAGCACAGATACGCAGTATTTT. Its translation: CASSVGGGSTDTQYF.

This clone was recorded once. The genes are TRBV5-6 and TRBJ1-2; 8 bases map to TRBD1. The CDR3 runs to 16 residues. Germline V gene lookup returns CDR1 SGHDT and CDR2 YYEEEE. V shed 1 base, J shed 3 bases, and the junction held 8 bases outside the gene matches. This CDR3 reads CASSLPPGGWDYGYTF. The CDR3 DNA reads TGTGCCAGCAGCTTGCCTCCAGGGGGCTGGGACTATGGCTACACCTTC.

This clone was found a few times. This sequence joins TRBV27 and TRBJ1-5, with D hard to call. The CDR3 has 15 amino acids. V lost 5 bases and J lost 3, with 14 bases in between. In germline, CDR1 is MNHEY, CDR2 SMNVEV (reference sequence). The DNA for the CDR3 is TGTGCCAGCAGTCGGTCCTCAGGCGCCAATCAGCCCCAGCATTTT. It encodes CASSRSSGANQPQHF.

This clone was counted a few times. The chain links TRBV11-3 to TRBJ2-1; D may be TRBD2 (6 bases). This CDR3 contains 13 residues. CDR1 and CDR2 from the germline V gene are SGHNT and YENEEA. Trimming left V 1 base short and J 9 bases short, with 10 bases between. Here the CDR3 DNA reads TGTGCCAGCAGCTTAGTGGGGGGTACTGAGCAGTTCTTC. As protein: CASSLVGGTEQFF.

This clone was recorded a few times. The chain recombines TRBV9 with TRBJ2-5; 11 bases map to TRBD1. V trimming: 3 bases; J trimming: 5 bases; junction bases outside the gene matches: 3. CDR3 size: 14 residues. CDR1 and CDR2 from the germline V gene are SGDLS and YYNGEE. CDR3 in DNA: TGTGCCAGCAGCGGGACAGGGGGCCGTGAGACCCAGTACTTC. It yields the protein CASSGTGGRETQYF.

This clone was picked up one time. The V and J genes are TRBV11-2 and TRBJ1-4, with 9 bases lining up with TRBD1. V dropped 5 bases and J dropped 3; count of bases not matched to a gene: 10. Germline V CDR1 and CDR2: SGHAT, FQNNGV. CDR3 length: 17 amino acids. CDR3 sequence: CASSQGQGFSANEKLFF. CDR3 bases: TGTGCCAGCAGCCAGGGACAGGGATTTTCGGCTAATGAAAAACTGTTTTTT.

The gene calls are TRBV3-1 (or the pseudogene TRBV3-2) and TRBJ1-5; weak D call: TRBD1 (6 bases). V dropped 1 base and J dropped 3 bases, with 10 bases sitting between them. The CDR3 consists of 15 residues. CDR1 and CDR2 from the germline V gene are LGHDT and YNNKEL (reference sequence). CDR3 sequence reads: CASSQALGANQPQHF. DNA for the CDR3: TGTGCCAGCAGCCAAGCCTTGGGGGCCAATCAGCCCCAGCATTTT.

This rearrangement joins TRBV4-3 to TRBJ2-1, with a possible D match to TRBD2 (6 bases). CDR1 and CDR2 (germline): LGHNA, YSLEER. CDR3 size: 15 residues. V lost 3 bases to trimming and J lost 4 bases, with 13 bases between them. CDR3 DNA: TGCGCCAGCAGCCAGGCGGGACTGGCATACAATGAGCAGTTCTTC. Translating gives CASSQAGLAYNEQFF.

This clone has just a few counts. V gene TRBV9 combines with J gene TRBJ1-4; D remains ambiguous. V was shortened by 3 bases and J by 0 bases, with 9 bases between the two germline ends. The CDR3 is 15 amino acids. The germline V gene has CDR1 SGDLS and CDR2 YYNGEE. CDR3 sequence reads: CASSARAATNEKLFF. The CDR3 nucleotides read TGTGCCAGCAGCGCTCGAGCTGCAACTAATGAAAAACTGTTTTTT.

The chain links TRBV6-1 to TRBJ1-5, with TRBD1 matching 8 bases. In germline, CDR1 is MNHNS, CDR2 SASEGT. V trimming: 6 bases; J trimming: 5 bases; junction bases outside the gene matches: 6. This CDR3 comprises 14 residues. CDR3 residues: CASSKRTGHQPQHF. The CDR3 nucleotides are TGTGCCAGCAGCAAACGGACAGGGCATCAGCCCCAGCATTTT.

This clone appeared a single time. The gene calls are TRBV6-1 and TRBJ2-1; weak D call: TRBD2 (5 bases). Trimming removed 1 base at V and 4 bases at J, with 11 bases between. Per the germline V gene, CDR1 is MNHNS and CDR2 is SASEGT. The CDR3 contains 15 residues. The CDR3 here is CASSEGGSVYNEQFF. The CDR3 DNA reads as TGTGCCAGCAGTGAAGGAGGGTCAGTGTACAATGAGCAGTTCTTC.

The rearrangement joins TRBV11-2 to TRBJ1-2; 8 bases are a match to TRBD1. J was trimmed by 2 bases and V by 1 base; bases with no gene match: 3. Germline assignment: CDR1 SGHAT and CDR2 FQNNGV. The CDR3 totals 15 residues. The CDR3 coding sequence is TGTGCCAGCAGCTTAGTCCCAGGGGGCAACTATGGCTACACCTTC. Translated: CASSLVPGGNYGYTF.